This TCR beta chain was sequenced for a study of cytomegalovirus exposure and HLA in healthy donors. Study findings and constraints: Most TCR beta V segments were productive about 87% or about 30% of the time in an earlier analysis. Presence/absence analyses treated sequencing depth as roughly uniform across donors.

As for this clone: Its antigen is undetermined.

Amplification used 60 Vbeta primers and 13 Jbeta primers. Authors' methods: In a later analysis, around 10 million of 65 million to 80 million unique beta chains occurred in at least two donors. Profiled with immunoSEQ multiplex PCR; TCRdb holds only in-frame clones, not every one. That table gives V, J and clone size, and the DNA gave D and trimming. The sample has around 65,000 clones; approximately 67% are singletons. The CDR3 totals 13 residues. Germline lookup yields CDR1 SQVTM and CDR2 ANQGSEA. This clonotype originated in a young man in good health and CMV-seronegative. The chain uses TRBV29-1 and TRBJ2-5, with D possibly matching TRBD1 (7 bases). The J call may be in error: the DNA end matches TRBJ2-7 better. Sequenced input: PBMCs. The CDR3 DNA sequence: TGCAGCGTGGGACGACAGGGAGGTAACGAGCAGTACTTC. Translated, it gives CSVGRQGGNEQYF.